This T cell receptor beta chain was profiled in a study of cytomegalovirus exposure and HLA in healthy donors. In the study overall: Falling in the Caucasian-associated ancestry cluster were 65% to 90% of some 400 genotyped donors. Study results and caveats: In vitro testing confirmed a few CMV-associated chains as specific for CMV antigens. Previous analysis showed most TCR beta V segments were productive about 90% or about 30% of the time. Later genetic work tied a missense DCLRE1C variant to beta-chain V and J trimming.

This clone was counted between two and nine times. The antigen is undetermined. Trimming at V came to 0 bases and at J to 9 bases, leaving 12 bases not matched to a gene. Per the germline V gene, CDR1 is SGDLS and CDR2 is YYNGEE. The CDR3 spans 16 residues. Primers: 60 Vbeta forward and 13 Jbeta reverse. Sequenced by immunoSEQ multiplex PCR; TCRdb stores in-frame clones only, minus some. The sample includes around 140,000 clones, around 9% seen only once; the top ten take 6.5% to 9%. The sample consisted of PBMCs. The V call is TRBV9, the J call TRBJ2-1; 7 positions agree with TRBD1. This receptor was obtained from a middle-aged woman in good health and CMV-seropositive. The CDR3 loop is CASSVGETGISFEQFF. CDR3 bases: TGTGCCAGCAGCGTAGGAGAGACAGGGATCTCCTTTGAGCAGTTCTTC.